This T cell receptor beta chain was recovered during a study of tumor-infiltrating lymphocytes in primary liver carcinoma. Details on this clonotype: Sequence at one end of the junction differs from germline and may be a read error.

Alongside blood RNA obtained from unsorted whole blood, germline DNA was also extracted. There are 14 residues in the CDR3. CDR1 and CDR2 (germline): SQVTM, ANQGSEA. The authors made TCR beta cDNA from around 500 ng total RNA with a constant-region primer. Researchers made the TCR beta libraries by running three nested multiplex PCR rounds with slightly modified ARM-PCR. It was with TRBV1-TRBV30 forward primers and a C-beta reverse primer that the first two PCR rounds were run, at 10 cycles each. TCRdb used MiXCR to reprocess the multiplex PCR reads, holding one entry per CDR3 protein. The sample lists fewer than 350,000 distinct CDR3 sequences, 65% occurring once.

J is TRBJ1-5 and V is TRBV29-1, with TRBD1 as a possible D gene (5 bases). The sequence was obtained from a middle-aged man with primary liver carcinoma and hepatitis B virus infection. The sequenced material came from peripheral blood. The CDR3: CSVERTRSNQHQHF. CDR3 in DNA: TGCAGCGTTGAACGGACAAGGAGCAATCAGCACCAGCATTTT.